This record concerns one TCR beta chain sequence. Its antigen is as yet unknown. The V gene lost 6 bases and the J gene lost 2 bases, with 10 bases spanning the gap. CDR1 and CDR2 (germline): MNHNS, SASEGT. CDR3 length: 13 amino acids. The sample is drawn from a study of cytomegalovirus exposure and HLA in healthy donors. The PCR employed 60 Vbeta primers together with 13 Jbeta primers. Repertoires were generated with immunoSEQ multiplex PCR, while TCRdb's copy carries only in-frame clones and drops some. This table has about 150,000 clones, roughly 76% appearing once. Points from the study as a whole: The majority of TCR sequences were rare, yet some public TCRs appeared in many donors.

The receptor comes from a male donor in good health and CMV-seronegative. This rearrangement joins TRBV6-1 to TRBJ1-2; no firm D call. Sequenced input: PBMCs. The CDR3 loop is CASSPGENYGYTF. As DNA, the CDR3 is TGTGCCAGCAGCCCCGGGGAGAACTATGGCTACACCTTC.